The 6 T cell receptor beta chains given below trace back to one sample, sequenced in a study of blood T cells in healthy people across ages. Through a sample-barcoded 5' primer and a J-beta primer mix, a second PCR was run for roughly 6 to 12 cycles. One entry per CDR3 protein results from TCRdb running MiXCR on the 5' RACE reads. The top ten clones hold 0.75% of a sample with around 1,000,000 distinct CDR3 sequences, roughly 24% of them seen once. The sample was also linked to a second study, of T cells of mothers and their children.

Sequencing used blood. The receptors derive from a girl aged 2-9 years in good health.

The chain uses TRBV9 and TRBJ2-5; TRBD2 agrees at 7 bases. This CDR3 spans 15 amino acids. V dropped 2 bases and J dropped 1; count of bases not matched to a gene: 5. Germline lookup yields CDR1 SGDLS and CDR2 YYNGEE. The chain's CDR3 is CASSVAGTTQETQYF. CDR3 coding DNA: TGTGCCAGCAGCGTGGCCGGGACTACCCAAGAGACCCAGTACTTC.

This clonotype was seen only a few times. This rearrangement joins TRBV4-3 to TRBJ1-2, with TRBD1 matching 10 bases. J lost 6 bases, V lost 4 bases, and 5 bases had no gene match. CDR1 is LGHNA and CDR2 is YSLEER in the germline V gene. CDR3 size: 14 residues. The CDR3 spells CASSPTGQGNGYTF. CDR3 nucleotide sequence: TGCGCCAGCAGCCCTACGGGACAGGGGAATGGCTACACCTTC.

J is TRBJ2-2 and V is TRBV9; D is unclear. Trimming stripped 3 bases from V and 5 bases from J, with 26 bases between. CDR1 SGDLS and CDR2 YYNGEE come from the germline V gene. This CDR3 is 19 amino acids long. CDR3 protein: CASSGGQSPSLGSTGELFF. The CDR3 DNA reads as TGTGCCAGCAGCGGCGGCCAGTCTCCCTCTTTGGGGTCTACCGGGGAGCTGTTTTTT.

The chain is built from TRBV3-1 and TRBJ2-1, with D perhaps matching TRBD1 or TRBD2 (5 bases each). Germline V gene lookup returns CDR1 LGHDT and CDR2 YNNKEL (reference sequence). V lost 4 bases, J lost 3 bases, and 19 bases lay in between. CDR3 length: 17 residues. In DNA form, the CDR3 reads TGTGCCAGCAGCCCTTCTTGGGACGCTGGACTCTACAATGAGCAGTTCTTC. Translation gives CASSPSWDAGLYNEQFF.

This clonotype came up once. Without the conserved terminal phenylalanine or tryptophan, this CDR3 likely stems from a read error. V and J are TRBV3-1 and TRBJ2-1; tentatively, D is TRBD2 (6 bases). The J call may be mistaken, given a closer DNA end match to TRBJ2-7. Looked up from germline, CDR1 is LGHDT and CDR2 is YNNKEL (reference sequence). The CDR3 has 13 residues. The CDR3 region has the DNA TGTGCCAGCAGAGGTAGCGGAACCTACGAGCAGTACCTC. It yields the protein CASRGSGTYEQYL.

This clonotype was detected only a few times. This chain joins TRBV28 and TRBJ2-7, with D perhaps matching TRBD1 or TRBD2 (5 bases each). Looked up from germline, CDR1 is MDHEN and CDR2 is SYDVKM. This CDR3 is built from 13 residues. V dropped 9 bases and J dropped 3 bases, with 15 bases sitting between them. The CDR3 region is CASTGRTYYEQYF. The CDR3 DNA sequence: TGTGCCAGTACAGGTCGGACTTACTACGAGCAGTACTTC.